These 12 T cell receptor beta chains were all obtained from the same sample, sequenced in a study of OX40 agonist ivuxolimab in advanced cancers. Profiled with immunoSEQ multiplex PCR; TCRdb holds only in-frame clones, not every one. In the table there are around 30,000 clones, approximately 78% of which are singletons. Source: CD4+ or CD8+ T cells sorted from blood, taken in a trial of the OX40 agonist ivuxolimab. These receptors were obtained from an adult with an advanced solid tumor such as melanoma, head and neck, liver or kidney cancer.

The gene calls are TRBV2 and TRBJ2-3, with 9 bases aligning to TRBD1. The CDR3 sequence is 12 residues long. Germline-derived CDR1 and CDR2 are SNHLY and FYNNEI. V shed 7 bases and J 6 bases; nucleotides not matched to a gene: 2. The CDR3 nucleotides are TGTGCCAGCATCGACAGGGGGGATACGCAGTATTTT. Protein product: CASIDRGDTQYF.

The CDR3 protein is CVSGGPNTGELFF. The CDR3, as DNA: TGTGTCTCCGGGGGCCCGAACACCGGGGAGCTGTTTTTT. The chain has TRBV6-6 and TRBJ2-2; perhaps D is TRBD1 or TRBD2 (6 bases each). Per germline, CDR1 MNHNY and CDR2 SVGAGI (reference sequence). The CDR3 has 13 residues.

Here the CDR3 DNA reads TGTGCCAGCAGCCCCTTCATACCGGGGGCGAGTGGCTACACCTTC. Translated, it gives CASSPFIPGASGYTF. The chain joins TRBV7-2 to TRBJ1-2, with D possibly matching TRBD1 (6 bases). V was shortened by 5 bases and J by 7 bases, with 20 bases between the two germline ends. Per germline, CDR1 SGHTA and CDR2 FQGNSA. This CDR3 is 15 amino acids long. Full variable domain (missing parts from reference TRBV7-2 and TRBJ1-2): GAGVSQSPSNKVTEKGKDVELRCDPISGHTALYWYRQSLGQGLEFLIYFQGNSAPDKSGLPSDRFSAERTGGSVSTLTIQRTQQEDSAVYLCASSPFIPGASGYTFGSGTRLTVV.

J is TRBJ2-3 and V is TRBV5-4; 8 bases map to TRBD2. Germline V gene sequence: CDR1 SGHNT, CDR2 YYREEE (reference sequence). The CDR3 covers 16 residues. V lost 3 bases and J lost 6; bases outside the gene matches: 12. The CDR3 nucleotides are TGTGCCAGCAGCTATGGGGCGAGCGGGAGAACGGATACGCAGTATTTT. Translation: CASSYGASGRTDTQYF.

V usage is TRBV6-1 and J usage is TRBJ2-7, with 7 nucleotides matching TRBD2. CDR3 length: 15 amino acids. The germline CDR1 and CDR2 sequences are MNHNS and SASEGT. J lost 4 bases, V lost 2 bases, and 8 bases had no gene match. DNA for the CDR3: TGTGCCAGCAGTGAATCTAGCGGCGGCCTTTACGAGCAGTACTTC. This translates into CASSESSGGLYEQYF.

The J gene is TRBJ2-6, the V gene TRBV4-1; possible D gene TRBD1, 6 bases. V shed 1 base and J shed 0 bases, with 13 bases lying between them. The V gene's germline CDR1 is MGHRA and CDR2 YSYEKL. The CDR3 is made up of 18 amino acids. The CDR3: CASSQVPGTSSGANVLTF. The CDR3 DNA sequence: TGCGCCAGCAGCCAAGTGCCGGGGACAAGCTCTGGGGCCAACGTCCTGACTTTC.

The V gene is TRBV18, the J gene TRBJ2-3; tentative D call: TRBD2 (6 bases). V gave up 3 bases and J gave up 6 bases, with 10 bases separating them. There are 13 residues in the CDR3. Germline V lookup: CDR1 KGHSH, CDR2 LQKENI. CDR3 protein: CASSPGGLDTQYF. The CDR3 coding sequence is TGTGCCAGCTCACCGGGGGGTTTGGATACGCAGTATTTT.

The V and J genes are TRBV7-8 and TRBJ2-2; D gene ambiguous. The germline gives CDR1 SGHVS, CDR2 FQNEAQ. CDR3 size: 15 residues. The V and J ends lost 5 bases and 3 bases respectively, with 13 bases between them. Here the CDR3 reads CASSPRQSYTGELFF. In DNA, the CDR3 is TGTGCCAGCAGCCCCAGGCAAAGTTACACCGGGGAGCTGTTTTTT.

This chain joins TRBV5-1 and TRBJ2-1; possibly TRBD1 for D (7 bases). V gave up 4 bases and J gave up 2 bases, with 16 bases separating them. CDR1 and CDR2 from the germline V gene are SGHRS and YFSETQ. CDR3 length equals 16 residues. DNA of the CDR3: TGCGCCAGCAGCGGCCCAGGGGGGACAGCCTACAATGAGCAGTTCTTC. This sequence encodes CASSGPGGTAYNEQFF. Full variable domain (rest looked up from reference TRBV5-1 and TRBJ2-1): KAGVTQTPRYLIKTRGQQVTLSCSPISGHRSVSWYQQTPGQGLQFLFEYFSETQRNKGNFPGRFSGRQFSNSRSEMNVSTLELGDSALYLCASSGPGGTAYNEQFFGPGTRLTVL.

This clone was detected once. The rearrangement joins TRBV7-8 to TRBJ1-2; 11 bases align to TRBD1. CDR3 length: 15 residues. The ends lost 4 bases at V and 7 bases at J; junction bases unmatched: 8. CDR1 and CDR2 from the germline V gene are SGHVS and FQNEAQ. The CDR3 DNA reads as TGTGCCAGCAGCTCCCGGGACAGGGGGTGGAGTGGCTACACCTTC. It codes for CASSSRDRGWSGYTF. Variable domain in full (rest from reference TRBV7-8 and TRBJ1-2): GAGVSQSPRYKVAKRGQDVALRCDPISGHVSLFWYQQALGQGPEFLTYFQNEAQLDKSGLPSDRFFAERPEGSVSTLKIQRTQQEDSAVYLCASSSRDRGWSGYTFGSGTRLTVV.

This clone is a singleton in its sample. In the same sample, other DNA sequences code for this CDR3. The rearrangement links TRBV9 to TRBJ2-1; 7 positions agree with TRBD2. The V segment lost 0 bases and the J segment 4 bases; nucleotides outside the gene matches: 7. Germline V gene data show CDR1 as SGDLS and CDR2 as YYNGEE. The CDR3 has 16 amino acids. The CDR3 DNA follows: TGTGCCAGCAGCGTAGAGGCACGGGAGGTTTACAATGAGCAGTTCTTC. Protein: CASSVEAREVYNEQFF.

V is TRBV30 and J is TRBJ1-2; D call uncertain. The V end was cut by 3 bases, the J end by 4 bases, with 12 bases between. CDR1 GTSNPN and CDR2 SVGIG come from the germline V gene (reference sequence). This CDR3 is built from 13 residues. The CDR3 loop is CAWSIGRSYGYTF. The CDR3 DNA is TGTGCCTGGAGCATTGGCCGCAGCTATGGCTACACCTTC.